Presented here are 8 T cell receptor beta chains from one specimen sequenced in a study of CD8+ T cells in alopecia areata. Extracted RNA was reverse transcribed into cDNA, the sequencing template. Assay: immunoSEQ multiplex PCR; the TCRdb copy retains only in-frame clones and omits some. The sample lists 93,000 or so clones, 55% occurring once. Sequenced input: CD4+ T cells sorted from blood. The source is a human donor in good health.

The CDR3 region has the DNA TGCAGTGCCTCTCAGGGTTACGAGCAGTACTTC. It translates to CSASQGYEQYF. The V call is TRBV20-1, the J call TRBJ2-7; D is perhaps TRBD1 (5 bases). Germline V CDR1 and CDR2: DFQATT, SNEGSKA (reference sequence). Trimming cost V 6 bases and J 4 bases, with 10 bases left between them. This CDR3 spans 11 amino acids.

This clone was seen once. V and J are TRBV29-1 and TRBJ1-1; no definite D call. The V and J ends lost 4 bases and 2 bases respectively, with 14 bases between them. The V gene's germline CDR1 is SQVTM and CDR2 ANQGSEA. This CDR3 is built from 14 residues. CDR3 loop: CSVVRRLGNTEAFF. The CDR3 coding sequence is TGCAGCGTTGTACGGAGACTGGGTAACACTGAAGCTTTCTTT.

The chain links TRBV18 to TRBJ1-6; TRBD1 matches 7 bases. There are 14 residues in the CDR3. Trimming took 3 bases from V and 6 from J; bases not matched to a gene: 2. Germline V CDR1 and CDR2: KGHSH, LQKENI. Written as DNA, the CDR3 is TGTGCCAGCTCACCCAACAGGGGTAATTCACCCCTCCACTTT. Translated, it gives CASSPNRGNSPLHF.

This clone has only one observation. V gene TRBV30 combines with J gene TRBJ2-3; weak D call: TRBD1 (5 bases). Deletions cut 0 bases from V and 0 bases from J, with 7 bases between. This CDR3 region has 14 residues. Germline V gene sequence: CDR1 GTSNPN, CDR2 SVGIG (reference sequence). CDR3 bases: TGTGCCTGGAGTGTACACAGGAGCACAGATACGCAGTATTTT. It translates to CAWSVHRSTDTQYF.

The rearrangement uses TRBV7-2 and TRBJ2-3, with D perhaps TRBD2 (6 bases). V was cut by 4 bases and J by 9 bases, with 14 bases left in between. Looked up from germline, CDR1 is SGHTA and CDR2 is FQGNSA. This CDR3 spans 13 amino acids. For the CDR3, the DNA is TGTGCCAGCAGCTCCGGCCGGGGGTTGACGCAGTATTTT. Translation gives CASSSGRGLTQYF.

The chain has TRBV30 and TRBJ2-7, with a possible D match to TRBD2 (6 bases). The CDR3 covers 12 residues. The V end lost 5 bases, the J end lost 2 bases, and 10 bases lay between the germline ends. Germline V gene lookup returns CDR1 GTSNPN and CDR2 SVGIG (reference sequence). The CDR3: CAWGRGPYEQYF. In nucleotides, the CDR3 is TGTGCCTGGGGGCGGGGACCCTACGAGCAGTACTTC.

This chain joins TRBV2 and TRBJ2-2; perhaps TRBD1 as D (6 bases). The germline V gene has CDR1 SNHLY and CDR2 FYNNEI. The CDR3 is 14 residues long. Trimming shortened V by 11 bases and J by 9 bases, and 22 bases separated the two germline ends. The CDR3 region has the DNA TGTGCCGGCGAAGGGGGTTTGATTAAAAGGGAGCTGTTTTTT. It encodes CAGEGGLIKRELFF.

This clone was recorded a few times. The gene calls are TRBV9 and TRBJ2-3; TRBD1 is a possible D gene (6 bases). Trimming left V 2 bases short and J 10 bases short, with 20 bases between. CDR3 length: 15 amino acids. Germline V gene lookup returns CDR1 SGDLS and CDR2 YYNGEE. The CDR3 here is CASSVGADAGHAQYF. CDR3 DNA: TGTGCCAGCAGCGTGGGGGCGGACGCCGGGCATGCGCAGTATTTT.